The rows below give T cell receptor beta chains drawn from one sample of a study of cytomegalovirus exposure and HLA in healthy donors. TCRdb's copy holds only in-frame clones and misses some; the assay was immunoSEQ multiplex PCR. This table has approximately 100,000 clones, roughly 70% appearing once. The sequencing sample was made of PBMCs. These receptors came from a woman aged 45-65 years in good health and CMV-seronegative. Both conserved end residues are part of each CDR3. Each record gives: D gene, clone size, V gene, J gene, CDR3 protein, CDR3 DNA. The D gene is left open where the match is weak. Where a row states a size, it is once, few, many or the class of an expanded clone; other rows omit it.

D: TRBD2; size: -; V: TRBV5-1; J: TRBJ2-1; CDR3: CASSLTDPRRTSGSRYEQFF; DNA: TGCGCCAGCAGCTTAACCGATCCCCGGAGGACTAGCGGGAGTAGGTATGAGCAGTTCTTC
D: -; size: few; V: TRBV2; J: TRBJ2-7; CDR3: CASSVLGYEQYF; DNA: TGTGCCAGCAGTGTCCTCGGCTACGAGCAGTACTTC
D: -; size: -; V: TRBV29-1; J: TRBJ2-7; CDR3: CSVGPRAADYEQYF; DNA: TGCAGCGTCGGCCCTCGCGCGGCAGATTACGAGCAGTACTTC
D: TRBD1; size: -; V: TRBV5-5; J: TRBJ1-1; CDR3: CASSLAGTGPVRVTEAFF; DNA: TGTGCCAGCAGCTTGGCCGGGACAGGGCCCGTTCGTGTCACTGAAGCTTTCTTT
D: -; size: -; V: TRBV5-6; J: TRBJ2-7; CDR3: CASSLRQFLSYEQYF; DNA: TGTGCCAGCAGCCTACGACAGTTTTTATCCTACGAGCAGTACTTC
D: -; size: few; V: TRBV7-9; J: TRBJ1-2; CDR3: CASSIAAGGRSNYGYTF; DNA: TGTGCCAGCAGCATTGCAGCCGGGGGGCGTTCGAACTATGGCTACACCTTC
D: TRBD2; size: few; V: TRBV7-3; J: TRBJ2-1; CDR3: CASSSTIWTSGSLNEQFF; DNA: TGTGCCAGCAGCTCAACGATCTGGACTAGCGGGAGCCTCAATGAGCAGTTCTTC
D: TRBD1; size: -; V: TRBV19; J: TRBJ1-6; CDR3: CASSTWTGSSSPLHF; DNA: TGTGCCAGTAGTACGTGGACAGGGTCTAGTTCACCCCTCCACTTT
D: TRBD2; size: -; V: TRBV19; J: TRBJ2-2; CDR3: CASSLWRGGPGGELFF; DNA: TGTGCCAGTAGCCTCTGGCGGGGGGGCCCTGGCGGGGAGCTGTTTTTT
D: -; size: few; V: TRBV6-1; J: TRBJ1-2; CDR3: CASSSRTVRKDGYTF; DNA: TGTGCCAGCAGTTCCCGGACAGTCAGGAAAGACGGCTACACCTTC
D: TRBD1; size: -; V: TRBV2; J: TRBJ1-1; CDR3: CASSGAGTVFLNTEAFF; DNA: TGTGCCAGCAGTGGAGCCGGGACAGTCTTTTTGAACACTGAAGCTTTCTTT
D: -; size: -; V: TRBV7-8; J: TRBJ1-1; CDR3: CASSLGVLVQGVAEAFF; DNA: TGTGCCAGCAGCTTAGGAGTACTAGTACAGGGTGTCGCTGAAGCTTTCTTT
D: TRBD1; size: -; V: TRBV7-9; J: TRBJ1-1; CDR3: CASSLQGVTNTEAFF; DNA: TGTGCCAGCAGCTTACAGGGGGTAACGAACACTGAAGCTTTCTTT
D: TRBD1; size: -; V: TRBV23-1; J: TRBJ1-1; CDR3: CASSQSPDRVDTEAFF; DNA: TGCGCCAGCAGTCAATCGCCGGACAGGGTAGACACTGAAGCTTTCTTT
D: TRBD1; size: -; V: TRBV5-4; J: TRBJ1-2; CDR3: CASSLGLGDSYGYTF; DNA: TGTGCCAGCAGCTTGGGTTTAGGGGACAGCTATGGCTACACCTTC
D: TRBD2; size: once; V: TRBV9; J: TRBJ2-1; CDR3: CASSGSGSDNEQFF; DNA: TGTGCCAGCAGCGGAAGCGGGAGCGACAATGAGCAGTTCTTC
D: TRBD2; size: -; V: TRBV7-9; J: TRBJ2-3; CDR3: CASSSGTSGSRDTQYF; DNA: TGTGCCAGCAGCTCCGGGACTAGCGGGAGTCGGGATACGCAGTATTTT
D: -; size: -; V: TRBV4-2; J: TRBJ2-3; CDR3: CASSQDYAGATQYF; DNA: TGTGCCAGCAGCCAAGATTACGCGGGGGCAACGCAGTATTTT
D: -; size: -; V: TRBV2; J: TRBJ2-1; CDR3: CASSEIGVAYNEQFF; DNA: TGTGCCAGCAGTGAAATAGGGGTTGCTTACAATGAGCAGTTCTTC
D: -; size: -; V: TRBV28; J: TRBJ2-3; CDR3: CASRGAGGGTQYF; DNA: TGTGCCAGCAGAGGGGCCGGGGGAGGTACGCAGTATTTT
D: -; size: -; V: TRBV7-9; J: TRBJ1-1; CDR3: CASSYLLRGRTEAFF; DNA: TGTGCCAGCAGCTACTTACTCAGGGGTAGGACTGAAGCTTTCTTT
D: -; size: -; V: TRBV4-1; J: TRBJ2-3; CDR3: CASSQVQQNTDTQYF; DNA: TGCGCCAGCAGCCAAGTCCAACAGAACACAGATACGCAGTATTTT
D: -; size: -; V: TRBV29-1; J: TRBJ1-1; CDR3: CSVVTVNTEAFF; DNA: TGCAGCGTCGTGACAGTCAACACTGAAGCTTTCTTT
D: -; size: few; V: TRBV12-5; J: TRBJ2-1; CDR3: CASGLDRIRNEQFF; DNA: TGTGCTAGTGGTTTGGACAGGATCAGGAATGAGCAGTTCTTC
D: -; size: -; V: TRBV19; J: TRBJ2-5; CDR3: CASRREETQYF; DNA: TGTGCCAGTAGGAGAGAAGAGACCCAGTACTTC
D: -; size: once; V: TRBV6-5; J: TRBJ1-1; CDR3: CASSYSRQGNTEAFF; DNA: TGTGCCAGCAGTTACTCGCGGCAGGGTAACACTGAAGCTTTCTTT
D: TRBD1; size: -; V: TRBV5-1; J: TRBJ2-5; CDR3: CASSSGTGVQETQYF; DNA: TGCGCCAGCAGCTCCGGGACAGGGGTACAAGAGACCCAGTACTTC
D: TRBD2; size: few; V: TRBV15; J: TRBJ2-3; CDR3: CATSRESAGGWTNTQYF; DNA: TGTGCCACCAGCAGAGAATCGGCGGGAGGATGGACAAATACGCAGTATTTT
D: -; size: -; V: TRBV7-2; J: TRBJ2-2; CDR3: CASSLNGGGNTGELFF; DNA: TGTGCCAGCAGCTTAAATGGGGGCGGGAACACCGGGGAGCTGTTTTTT
D: -; size: -; V: TRBV11-2; J: TRBJ1-2; CDR3: CASSLVDSDYGYTF; DNA: TGTGCCAGCAGCTTAGTTGACAGCGACTATGGCTACACCTTC
D: TRBD2; size: -; V: TRBV5-5; J: TRBJ2-3; CDR3: CASSFGPAGGPGDTQYF; DNA: TGTGCCAGCAGCTTCGGACCAGCGGGAGGGCCCGGTGATACGCAGTATTTT
D: -; size: -; V: TRBV7-2; J: TRBJ2-7; CDR3: CASSLGRTDYEQYF; DNA: TGTGCCAGCAGCTTAGGACGGACAGACTACGAGCAGTACTTC
D: -; size: -; V: TRBV9; J: TRBJ1-2; CDR3: CASLIIRQTSNYGYTF; DNA: TGTGCCAGCCTGATCATCAGACAGACTAGTAACTATGGCTACACCTTC
D: TRBD2; size: few; V: TRBV28; J: TRBJ2-5; CDR3: CASSARGLAQETQYF; DNA: TGTGCCAGCAGCGCAAGGGGACTAGCCCAAGAGACCCAGTACTTC
D: -; size: once; V: TRBV7-2; J: TRBJ2-2; CDR3: CASSLVRADTGELFF; DNA: TGTGCCAGCAGCTTAGTCAGGGCCGACACCGGGGAGCTGTTTTTT
D: TRBD1; size: -; V: TRBV5-4; J: TRBJ2-5; CDR3: CASSPSLTGVQETQYF; DNA: TGTGCCAGCAGCCCCAGCCTGACAGGGGTCCAAGAGACCCAGTACTTC
D: -; size: -; V: TRBV7-9; J: TRBJ1-2; CDR3: CASSPGQFYGYTF; DNA: TGTGCCAGCAGCCCCGGACAGTTCTATGGCTACACCTTC
D: TRBD2; size: -; V: TRBV7-9; J: TRBJ2-1; CDR3: CASSLLAGVYNEQFF; DNA: TGTGCCAGCAGTTTACTAGCGGGGGTATACAATGAGCAGTTCTTC
D: -; size: -; V: TRBV20-1; J: TRBJ1-2; CDR3: CSVGGGYGYTF; DNA: TGCAGTGTTGGGGGAGGCTATGGCTACACCTTC
D: -; size: -; V: TRBV30; J: TRBJ2-3; CDR3: CARGARATDTQYF; DNA: TGTGCCCGTGGGGCCAGGGCCACAGATACGCAGTATTTT
D: -; size: -; V: TRBV9; J: TRBJ2-5; CDR3: CASSLSGSHQETQYF; DNA: TGTGCCAGCAGCCTTTCCGGGAGCCATCAAGAGACCCAGTACTTC
D: -; size: -; V: TRBV18; J: TRBJ1-5; CDR3: CASSPPPERNQPQHF; DNA: TGTGCCAGCTCACCACCTCCCGAGCGAAATCAGCCCCAGCATTTT
D: TRBD2; size: -; V: TRBV7-8; J: TRBJ2-5; CDR3: CASSSGGGRETQYF; DNA: TGTGCCAGCAGCTCCGGGGGGGGGCGAGAGACCCAGTACTTC
D: TRBD2; size: few; V: TRBV4-2; J: TRBJ2-1; CDR3: CASSQGLASYNEQFF; DNA: TGTGCCAGCAGCCAGGGACTAGCGTCGTACAATGAGCAGTTCTTC
D: -; size: -; V: TRBV7-2; J: TRBJ1-6; CDR3: CASSPILGLANVTPLHF; DNA: TGTGCCAGCAGCCCCATTCTCGGACTGGCCAATGTGACACCCCTCCACTTT
D: -; size: -; V: TRBV19; J: TRBJ2-4; CDR3: CASSIGRGKNIQYF; DNA: TGTGCCAGTAGTATTGGTAGGGGAAAAAACATTCAGTACTTC
D: TRBD1; size: -; V: TRBV5-1; J: TRBJ1-2; CDR3: CASSLRPPGTGDQNGYTF; DNA: TGCGCCAGCAGCCTCCGGCCTCCCGGGACAGGGGATCAAAATGGCTACACCTTC
D: TRBD1; size: few; V: TRBV4-2; J: TRBJ2-7; CDR3: CASSQVTGDISYEQYF; DNA: TGTGCCAGCAGCCAAGTTACAGGGGACATCTCCTACGAGCAGTACTTC
D: -; size: -; V: TRBV2; J: TRBJ2-7; CDR3: CASSVLTGGVGEQYF; DNA: TGTGCCAGCAGTGTACTAACGGGCGGGGTCGGCGAGCAGTACTTC